This TCR beta chain was documented in a study of cytomegalovirus exposure and HLA in healthy donors. Details on this clone: Its antigen is not known.

A multiplex PCR was run with 60 Vbeta primers and 13 Jbeta primers. Profiling relied on immunoSEQ multiplex PCR, and the TCRdb table lists in-frame clones only, not all of them. Of roughly 130,000 clones in the sample, over 75% are singletons; the top ten hold 1.5% to 2%. Regarding the study as a whole: Solely CMV serostatus was available to characterize immune exposure.

This TCR was recovered from a man aged 40-55 years in good health and CMV-seronegative. Source material: PBMCs.

The chain's CDR3 is CAISESGGQGTYEQYF. The DNA of the CDR3 is TGTGCCATCAGTGAGTCTGGGGGACAGGGGACCTACGAGCAGTACTTC. The rearrangement joins TRBV10-3 to TRBJ2-5; 10 nucleotides align to TRBD1. The DNA end favors TRBJ2-7, so the J call may be wrong. In germline, CDR1 is ENHRY, CDR2 SYGVKD. There are 16 residues in the CDR3.